Listed below are T cell receptor beta chains from one sample, sequenced in a study of OX40 agonist ivuxolimab in advanced cancers. Here immunoSEQ multiplex PCR was the method, and the copy in TCRdb shows in-frame clones only, minus some. Among over 95,000 clones listed, roughly 90% were seen once. The starting material was CD4+ or CD8+ T cells sorted from blood, obtained in a trial of the OX40 agonist ivuxolimab. All receptors come from an adult with an advanced solid tumor such as melanoma, head and neck, liver or kidney cancer. Both conserved end residues are part of each CDR3. Clone size appears in some rows only: once, few, many, or a class for an expanded clone.

v_call	clone_size	j_call	cdr3_aa
TRBV7-9	-	TRBJ2-7	CASGLQAASYEQYF
TRBV7-9	-	TRBJ2-7	CASSLNPLLNDEQYF
TRBV10-2	once	TRBJ1-2	CASSESSGGGANYGYTF
TRBV5-1	-	TRBJ2-3	CASSGGAGGFTDTQYF
TRBV7-8	-	TRBJ2-1	CASSLGLAGHEQFF
TRBV7-2	-	TRBJ2-5	CASSSNSGLQTQYF
TRBV11-2	-	TRBJ1-1	CASSLKRNTEAFF
TRBV6-5	-	TRBJ2-5	CASRSGSETQYF
TRBV5-6	-	TRBJ2-3	CASSLAGRTDTQYF
TRBV28	-	TRBJ2-5	CASLGEQETQYF
TRBV4-3	-	TRBJ2-2	CASSLTGGTGELFF
TRBV28	-	TRBJ2-6	CASSLLQGSGANVLTF
TRBV28	-	TRBJ2-2	CATLAGGQNTGELFF
TRBV5-1	-	TRBJ2-3	CASSLMAMTFASTQYF
TRBV21-1	-	TRBJ1-2	CASSKQRPYGYTF
TRBV6-5	-	TRBJ1-4	CASRPPGQTNEKLFF
TRBV28	-	TRBJ2-7	CASSPGGQTYEQYF
TRBV4-3	once	TRBJ2-7	CASSQALTGTRQGTYEQYF
TRBV4-3	-	TRBJ1-4	CASSQGLDRGSRDEKLFF
TRBV19	-	TRBJ2-2	CASSRGDGLNTGELFF
TRBV6-5	-	TRBJ2-5	CASSYSLYSFQYF
TRBV7-6	-	TRBJ1-3	CASSLGQASGNTIYF
TRBV5-1	-	TRBJ1-1	CASSLGPREDTEAFF
TRBV28	-	TRBJ2-5	CASSSPPGQGKETQYF
TRBV18	-	TRBJ2-3	CASSPLAETDTQYF
TRBV6-5	-	TRBJ2-5	CASSYAGNGETQYF
TRBV7-7	-	TRBJ1-2	CASRFIQRALTNYGYTF
TRBV7-2	once	TRBJ2-2	CASSRGLGAGELFF
TRBV15	-	TRBJ1-2	CATSRAGPPGGGYTF
TRBV11-2	-	TRBJ2-3	CASSLVVFGTDTQYF
TRBV5-1	-	TRBJ2-5	CASSPGTGQETQYF
TRBV6-1	-	TRBJ2-5	CASRGTGGQETQYF
TRBV7-8	-	TRBJ2-7	CASSLARRGVYEQYF
TRBV28	once	TRBJ1-5	CASSSEKGSGNQPQHF
TRBV4-1	-	TRBJ2-1	CASSQEGGGWGNEQFF
TRBV9	once	TRBJ1-2	CASSAGTGNYGYTF
TRBV11-3	-	TRBJ2-5	CASSITAGSGTQYF
TRBV7-9	few	TRBJ2-3	CASSLGQSSTDTQYF
TRBV29-1	-	TRBJ1-2	CSVYLRGSLRGYTF
TRBV7-9	-	TRBJ1-1	CASSLGDMNTEAFF
TRBV14	many	TRBJ2-5	CASSPWEGIQETQYF
TRBV28	once	TRBJ1-1	CASPSGQTKAFF
TRBV4-2	-	TRBJ2-3	CASSQGVDTQYF
TRBV11-3	-	TRBJ2-2	CASSSEGQGNTGELFF
TRBV4-1	-	TRBJ2-6	CASSHLGLADNSGANVLTF